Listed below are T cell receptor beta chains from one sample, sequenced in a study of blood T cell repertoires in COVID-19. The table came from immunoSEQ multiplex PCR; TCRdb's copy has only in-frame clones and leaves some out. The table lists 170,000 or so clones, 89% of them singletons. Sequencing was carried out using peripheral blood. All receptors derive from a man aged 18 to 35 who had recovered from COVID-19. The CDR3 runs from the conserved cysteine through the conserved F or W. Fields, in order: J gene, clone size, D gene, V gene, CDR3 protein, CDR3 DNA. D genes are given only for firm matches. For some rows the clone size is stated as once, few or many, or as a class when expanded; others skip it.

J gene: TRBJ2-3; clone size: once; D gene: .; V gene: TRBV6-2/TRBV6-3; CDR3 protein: CASSLGLEADTQYF; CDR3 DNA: TGTGCCAGCAGTCTTGGACTTGAGGCAGATACGCAGTATTTT
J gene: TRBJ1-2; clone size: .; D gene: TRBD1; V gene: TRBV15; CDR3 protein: CATSRDLRGTDHYGYTF; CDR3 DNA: TGTGCCACCAGCAGAGATCTCCGCGGGACAGACCACTATGGCTACACCTTC
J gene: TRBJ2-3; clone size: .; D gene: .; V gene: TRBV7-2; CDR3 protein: CASSLVGGADTQYF; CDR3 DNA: TGTGCCAGCAGCTTGGTTGGAGGGGCGGATACGCAGTATTTT
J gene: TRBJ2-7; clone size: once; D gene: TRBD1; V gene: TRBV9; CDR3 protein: CASSPGDRGKGEQYF; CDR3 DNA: TGTGCCAGCAGCCCGGGGGACAGGGGCAAAGGCGAGCAGTACTTC
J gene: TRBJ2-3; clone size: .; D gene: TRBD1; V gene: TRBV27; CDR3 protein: CASKWTGLEYF; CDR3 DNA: TGTGCCAGCAAATGGACAGGGCTGGAGTATTTT
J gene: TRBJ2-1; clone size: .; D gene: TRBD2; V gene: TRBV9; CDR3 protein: CASSVNFGGSAYNEQFF; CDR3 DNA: TGTGCCAGCAGCGTAAATTTCGGCGGGAGTGCCTACAATGAGCAGTTCTTC
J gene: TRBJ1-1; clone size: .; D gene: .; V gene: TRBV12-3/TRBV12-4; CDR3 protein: CASSLSGNAFF; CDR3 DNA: TGTGCCAGCAGTTTATCGGGGAACGCTTTCTTT
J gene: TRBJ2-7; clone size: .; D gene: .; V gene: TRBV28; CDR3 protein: CASQSGGITYEQYF; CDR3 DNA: TGTGCCAGTCAATCGGGCGGGATCACATACGAGCAGTACTTC
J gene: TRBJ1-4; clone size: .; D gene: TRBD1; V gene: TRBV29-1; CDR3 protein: CSVSRGSTNEKLFF; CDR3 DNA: TGCAGCGTTAGCAGGGGGTCAACTAATGAAAAACTGTTTTTT
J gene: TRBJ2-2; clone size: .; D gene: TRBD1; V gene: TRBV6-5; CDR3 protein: CASSGQGMSTGELFF; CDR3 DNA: TGTGCCAGCAGCGGACAGGGGATGAGCACCGGGGAGCTGTTTTTT
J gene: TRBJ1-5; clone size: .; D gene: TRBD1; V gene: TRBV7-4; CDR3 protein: CASSLRQGARGPQHF; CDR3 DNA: TGTGCCAGCAGCCTCCGACAGGGGGCGCGAGGGCCCCAGCATTTT
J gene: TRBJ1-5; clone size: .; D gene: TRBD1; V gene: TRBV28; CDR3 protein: CASSLSSGGNNQPQHF; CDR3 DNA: TGTGCCAGCAGTTTAAGTTCAGGGGGCAACAATCAGCCCCAGCATTTT
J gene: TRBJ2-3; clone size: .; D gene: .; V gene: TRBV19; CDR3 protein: CASSTRDTRTDTQYF; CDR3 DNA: TGTGCCAGTAGTACCCGGGACACACGCACAGATACGCAGTATTTT
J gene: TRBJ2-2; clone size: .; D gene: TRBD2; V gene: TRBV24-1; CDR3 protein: CATQEAGGTGELFF; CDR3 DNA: TGTGCCACCCAGGAGGCGGGAGGGACCGGGGAGCTGTTTTTT
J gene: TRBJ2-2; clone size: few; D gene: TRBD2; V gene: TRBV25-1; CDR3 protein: CASRLAGPTGELFF; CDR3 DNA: TGTGCCAGCCGGCTAGCGGGCCCCACCGGGGAGCTGTTTTTT
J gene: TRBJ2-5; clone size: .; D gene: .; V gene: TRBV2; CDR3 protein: CASSEGTQASGTQYF; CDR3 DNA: TGTGCCAGCAGTGAGGGAACACAGGCGTCCGGGACCCAGTACTTC
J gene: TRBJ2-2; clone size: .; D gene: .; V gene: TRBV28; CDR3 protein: CASRPRRDANTGELFF; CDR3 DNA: TGTGCCAGCCGGCCAAGGCGGGATGCGAACACCGGGGAGCTGTTTTTT
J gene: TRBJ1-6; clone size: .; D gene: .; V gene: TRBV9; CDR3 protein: CASASGTLGSPLHF; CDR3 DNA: TGTGCCAGCGCCTCCGGGACATTGGGATCACCCCTCCACTTT
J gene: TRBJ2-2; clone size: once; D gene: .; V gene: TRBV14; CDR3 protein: CASSQDGGYGELFF; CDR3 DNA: TGTGCCAGCAGCCAAGATGGGGGCTACGGGGAGCTGTTTTTT
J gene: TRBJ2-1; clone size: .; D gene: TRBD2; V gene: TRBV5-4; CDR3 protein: CASSLVGGRAGVEQFF; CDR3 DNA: TGTGCCAGCAGCTTGGTGGGCGGGAGGGCCGGGGTTGAGCAGTTCTTC
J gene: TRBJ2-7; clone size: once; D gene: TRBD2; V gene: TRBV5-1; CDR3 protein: CASSLDSGRAYEQYF; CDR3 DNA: TGCGCCAGCAGCTTGGATAGCGGGAGGGCCTACGAGCAGTACTTC
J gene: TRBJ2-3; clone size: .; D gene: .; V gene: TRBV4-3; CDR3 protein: CASSQAPAGQGGDTQYF; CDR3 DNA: TGCGCCAGCAGCCAAGCCCCGGCTGGGCAGGGTGGGGATACGCAGTATTTT
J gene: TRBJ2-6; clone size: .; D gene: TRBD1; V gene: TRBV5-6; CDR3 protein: CASSLTGGSGANVLTF; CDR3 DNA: TGTGCCAGCAGCTTGACAGGGGGGTCTGGGGCCAACGTCCTGACTTTC
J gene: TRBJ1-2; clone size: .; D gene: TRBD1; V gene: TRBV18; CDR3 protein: CASSPVFGTGTDYGYTF; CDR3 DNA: TGTGCCAGCTCACCAGTTTTCGGGACAGGGACTGACTATGGCTACACCTTC
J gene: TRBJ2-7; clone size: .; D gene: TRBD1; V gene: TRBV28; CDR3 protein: CASSSPFGTGYGEQYF; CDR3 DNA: TGTGCCAGCAGTTCCCCTTTTGGGACAGGGTATGGGGAGCAGTACTTC
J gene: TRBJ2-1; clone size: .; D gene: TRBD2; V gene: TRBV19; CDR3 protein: CASKLAGDNEQFF; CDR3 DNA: TGTGCCAGTAAACTAGCGGGTGACAATGAGCAGTTCTTC
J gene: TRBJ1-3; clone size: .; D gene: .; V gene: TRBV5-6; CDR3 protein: CASHLYGAGNTIYF; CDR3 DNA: TGTGCCAGCCACTTGTATGGAGCTGGAAACACCATATATTTT
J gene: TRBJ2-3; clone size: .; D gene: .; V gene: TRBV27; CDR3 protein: CASSLLAPTSTDTQYF; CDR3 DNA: TGTGCCAGCAGTTTATTAGCGCCTACTAGCACAGATACGCAGTATTTT
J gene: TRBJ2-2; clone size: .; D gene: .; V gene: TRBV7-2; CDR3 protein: CASSLELGPGELFF; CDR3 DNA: TGTGCCAGCAGCTTAGAGCTGGGGCCCGGGGAGCTGTTTTTT
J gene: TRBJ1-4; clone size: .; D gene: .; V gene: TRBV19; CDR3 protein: CASSMEGEPFF; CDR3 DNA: TGTGCCAGTAGTATGGAAGGAGAACCGTTTTTT
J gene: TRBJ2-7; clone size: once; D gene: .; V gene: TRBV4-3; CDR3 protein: CASSQDQTYEQYF; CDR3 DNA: TGCGCCAGCAGCCAAGATCAGACATACGAGCAGTACTTC
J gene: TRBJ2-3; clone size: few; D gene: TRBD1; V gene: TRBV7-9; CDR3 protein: CASSGTGTDPSTDTQYF; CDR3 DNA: TGTGCCAGCAGCGGAACCGGGACAGACCCTAGCACAGATACGCAGTATTTT
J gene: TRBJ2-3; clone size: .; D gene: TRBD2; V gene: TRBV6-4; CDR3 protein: CASSEPTSGRTDTQYF; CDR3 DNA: TGTGCCAGCAGTGAGCCGACTAGCGGGAGGACAGATACGCAGTATTTT
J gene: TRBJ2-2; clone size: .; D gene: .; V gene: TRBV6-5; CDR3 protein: CASSWTANTGELFF; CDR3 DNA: TGTGCCAGCAGTTGGACAGCGAACACCGGGGAGCTGTTTTTT
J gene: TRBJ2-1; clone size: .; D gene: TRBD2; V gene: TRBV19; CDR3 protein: CASSDSGRYTYNEQFF; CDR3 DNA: TGTGCCAGTAGTGATAGCGGGAGATACACCTACAATGAGCAGTTCTTC
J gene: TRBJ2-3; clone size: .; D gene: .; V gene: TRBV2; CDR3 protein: CASTPAQRTDTQYF; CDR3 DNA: TGTGCCAGCACTCCCGCTCAGCGGACAGATACGCAGTATTTT
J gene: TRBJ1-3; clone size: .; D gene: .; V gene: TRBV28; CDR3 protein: CASKSSGGPGNTIYF; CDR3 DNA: TGTGCCAGCAAATCCTCGGGGGGCCCTGGAAACACCATATATTTT
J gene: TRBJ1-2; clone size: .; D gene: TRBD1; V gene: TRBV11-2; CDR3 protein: CASSLGIRDRAAEGGYTF; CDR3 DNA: TGTGCCAGCAGCTTGGGAATCAGGGACAGGGCTGCCGAAGGTGGCTACACCTTC
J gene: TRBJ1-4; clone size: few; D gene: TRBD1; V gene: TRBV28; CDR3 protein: CASTVSGTGPSEKLFF; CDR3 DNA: TGTGCCAGCACAGTCTCCGGGACAGGGCCTTCGGAAAAACTGTTTTTT
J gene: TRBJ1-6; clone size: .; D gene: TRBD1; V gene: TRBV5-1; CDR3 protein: CASSLASGGANSPLHF; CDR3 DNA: TGCGCCAGCAGCTTGGCCTCAGGGGGCGCGAATTCACCCCTCCACTTT
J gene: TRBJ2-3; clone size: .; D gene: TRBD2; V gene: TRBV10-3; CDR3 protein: CATPGLAGITDTQYF; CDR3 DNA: TGTGCCACCCCCGGGCTAGCGGGGATCACAGATACGCAGTATTTT
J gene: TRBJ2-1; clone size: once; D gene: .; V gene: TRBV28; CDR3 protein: CASSPAGRRYEQFF; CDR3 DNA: TGTGCCAGCAGCCCCGCGGGCCGCCGTTATGAGCAGTTCTTC
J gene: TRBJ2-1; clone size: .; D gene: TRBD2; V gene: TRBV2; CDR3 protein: CAILAGTSASDRNEQFF; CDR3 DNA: TGTGCCATCCTCGCCGGGACTAGCGCCTCGGATAGAAATGAGCAGTTCTTC
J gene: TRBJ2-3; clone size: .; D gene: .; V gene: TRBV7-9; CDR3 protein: CASSSDYSSTDTQYF; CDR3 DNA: TGTGCCAGCAGCTCCGACTATTCTAGCACAGATACGCAGTATTTT
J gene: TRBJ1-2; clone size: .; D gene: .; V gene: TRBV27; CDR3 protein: CASSARTQGPLGYGYTF; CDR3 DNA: TGTGCCAGCAGCGCACGTACACAGGGCCCCCTGGGCTATGGCTACACCTTC
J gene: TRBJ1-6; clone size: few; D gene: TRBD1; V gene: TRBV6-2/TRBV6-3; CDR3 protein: CASSFDRASSPLHF; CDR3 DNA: TGTGCCAGCAGTTTCGACAGGGCAAGCTCACCCCTCCACTTT
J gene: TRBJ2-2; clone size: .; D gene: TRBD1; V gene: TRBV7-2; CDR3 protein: CASSRDRAGELFF; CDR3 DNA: TGTGCCAGCAGCCGCGACAGGGCCGGGGAGCTGTTTTTT